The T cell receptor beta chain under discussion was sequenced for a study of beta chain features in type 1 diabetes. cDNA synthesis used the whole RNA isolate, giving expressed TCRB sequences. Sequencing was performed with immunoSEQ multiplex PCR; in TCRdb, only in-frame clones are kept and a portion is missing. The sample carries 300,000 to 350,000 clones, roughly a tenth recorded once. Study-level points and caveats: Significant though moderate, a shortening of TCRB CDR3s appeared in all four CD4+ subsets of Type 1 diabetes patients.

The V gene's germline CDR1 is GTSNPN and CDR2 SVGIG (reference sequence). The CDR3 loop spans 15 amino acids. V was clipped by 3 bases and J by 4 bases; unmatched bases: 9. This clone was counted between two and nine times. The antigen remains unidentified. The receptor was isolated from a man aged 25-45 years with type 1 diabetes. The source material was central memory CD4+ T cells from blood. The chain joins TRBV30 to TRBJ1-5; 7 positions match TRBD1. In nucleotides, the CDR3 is TGTGCCTGGAGGGAAAAGGGGGCGGGAAATCAGCCCCAGCATTTT. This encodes CAWREKGAGNQPQHF.